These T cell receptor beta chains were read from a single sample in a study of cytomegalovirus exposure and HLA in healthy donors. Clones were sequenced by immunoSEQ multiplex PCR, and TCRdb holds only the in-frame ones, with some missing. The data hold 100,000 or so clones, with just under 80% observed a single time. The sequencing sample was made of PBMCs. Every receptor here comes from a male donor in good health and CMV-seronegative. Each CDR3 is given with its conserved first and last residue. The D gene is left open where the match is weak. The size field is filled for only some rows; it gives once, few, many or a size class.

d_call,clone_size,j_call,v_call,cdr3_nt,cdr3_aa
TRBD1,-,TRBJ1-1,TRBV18,TGTGCCAGCTCACCTTATCCGACAGGGTTAACTGAAGCTTTCTTT,CASSPYPTGLTEAFF
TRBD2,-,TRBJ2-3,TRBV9,TGTGCCAGCAGCCTAGAGGGGGGGGCTAGCGGGACTAGCACAGATACGCAGTATTTT,CASSLEGGASGTSTDTQYF
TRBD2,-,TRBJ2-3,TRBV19,TGTGCCAGTAGTCCGGAAGCGGGAGTAGATACGCAGTATTTT,CASSPEAGVDTQYF
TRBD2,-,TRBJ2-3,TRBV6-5,TGTGCCAGCAGTTACATGCTAGCGGGAGAAGATACGCGGTATTTT,CASSYMLAGEDTRYF
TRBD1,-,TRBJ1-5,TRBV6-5,TGTGCCAGCAGTGAAAGGACAGGGAATCAGCCCCAGCATTTT,CASSERTGNQPQHF
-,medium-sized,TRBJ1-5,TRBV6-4,TGTGCCAGCAGTGACTCCGCGGGCGTTAATCAGCCCCAGCATTTT,CASSDSAGVNQPQHF
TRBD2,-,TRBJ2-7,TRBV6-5,TGTGCCAGCAGGCCGACTAGCGGTGGCTACGAGCAGTACTTC,CASRPTSGGYEQYF
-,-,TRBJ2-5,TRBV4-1,TGCGCCAGCAGCCAAGATAGGACATTGAAAGAGACCCAGTACTTC,CASSQDRTLKETQYF
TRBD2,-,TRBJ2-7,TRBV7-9,TGTGCCAGCAGCCCGGCTAGCGGTCTCTACGAGCAGTACTTC,CASSPASGLYEQYF
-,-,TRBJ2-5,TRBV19,TGTGCCAGTAGTACCGGACAGATGAAATCAAGAAGGGATATGAGGACCCAGTACTTC,CASSTGQMKSRRDMRTQYF
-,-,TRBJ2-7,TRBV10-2,TGCGCCAGCAGTGCGGTCTCCTACGAGCAGTACTTC,CASSAVSYEQYF
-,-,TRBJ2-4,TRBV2,TGTGCCAGCAGTGAAGACAGAACGGCTAACATTCAGTACTTC,CASSEDRTANIQYF
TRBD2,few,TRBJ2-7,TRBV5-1,TGCGCCAGCAGCCCCCCGGGACTACCGTACGAGCAGTACTTC,CASSPPGLPYEQYF
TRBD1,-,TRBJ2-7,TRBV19,TGTGCCAGTAGCCTTCGGCCCCCCGGGACAGGGTACCCCTACGAGCAGTACTTC,CASSLRPPGTGYPYEQYF
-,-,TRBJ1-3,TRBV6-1,TGTGCCAGCAGTGTGTATGGCAGGGGCATTGGAAACACCATATATTTT,CASSVYGRGIGNTIYF
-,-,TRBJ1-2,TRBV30,TGTGCCTGGAGTGTAGGTTCCGGAGTTAACTATGGCTACACCTTC,CAWSVGSGVNYGYTF
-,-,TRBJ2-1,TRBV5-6,TGTGCCAGCAGCAAAGGTCGCGGGACCTACAATGAGCAGTTCTTC,CASSKGRGTYNEQFF
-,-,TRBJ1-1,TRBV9,TGTGCCAGCAGCGTGGAGTTCAGCCAGAACACTGAAGCTTTCTTT,CASSVEFSQNTEAFF
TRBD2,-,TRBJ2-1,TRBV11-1,TGTGCCAGCAGCTTAGCAGACAGCTGGGGGAGGGTTTACAATGAGCAGTTCTTC,CASSLADSWGRVYNEQFF
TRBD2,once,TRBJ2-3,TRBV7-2,TGTGCCAGCAGCTTCTCGTTAGCGGGAGTAACAGATACGCAGTATTTT,CASSFSLAGVTDTQYF
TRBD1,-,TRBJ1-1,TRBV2,TGTGCCAGCACCGCGGACAGGCGACTGAACACTGAAGCTTTCTTT,CASTADRRLNTEAFF
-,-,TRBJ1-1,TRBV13,TGTGCCAGCAGCTCGAACAGAGATGAAGCTTTCTTT,CASSSNRDEAFF
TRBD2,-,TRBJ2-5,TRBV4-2,TGTGCCAGCAGCCAAGAGACGGGAGGATCGGGCGAGACCCAGTACTTC,CASSQETGGSGETQYF
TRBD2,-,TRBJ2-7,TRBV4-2,TGTGCCAGCAGCCAAGATCGGGGGGGAGGGGTCTACGAGCAGTACTTC,CASSQDRGGGVYEQYF
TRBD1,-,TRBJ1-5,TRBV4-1,TGCGCCAGCAGCCAGGGCCAGGGGGAAACCAGCGGGCAGCCCCAGCATTTT,CASSQGQGETSGQPQHF